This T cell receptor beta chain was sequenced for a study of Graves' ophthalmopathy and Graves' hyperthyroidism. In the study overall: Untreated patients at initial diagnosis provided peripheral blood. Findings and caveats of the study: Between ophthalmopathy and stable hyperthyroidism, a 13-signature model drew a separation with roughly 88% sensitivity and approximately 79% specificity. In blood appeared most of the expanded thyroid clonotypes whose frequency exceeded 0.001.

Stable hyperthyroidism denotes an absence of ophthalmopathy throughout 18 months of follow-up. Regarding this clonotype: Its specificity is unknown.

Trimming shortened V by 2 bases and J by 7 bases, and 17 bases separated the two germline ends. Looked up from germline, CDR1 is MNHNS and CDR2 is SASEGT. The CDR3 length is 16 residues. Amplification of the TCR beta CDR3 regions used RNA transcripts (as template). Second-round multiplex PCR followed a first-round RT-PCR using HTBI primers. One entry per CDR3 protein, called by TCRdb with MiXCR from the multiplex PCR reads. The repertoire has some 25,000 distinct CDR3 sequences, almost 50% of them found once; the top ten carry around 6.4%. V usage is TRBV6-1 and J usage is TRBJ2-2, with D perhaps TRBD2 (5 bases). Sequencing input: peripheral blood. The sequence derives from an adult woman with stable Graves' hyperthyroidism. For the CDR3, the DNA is TGTGCCAGCAGTGAAACAGCAATACCGGGGAGCGGGGAGCTGTTTTTT. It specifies CASSETAIPGSGELFF.